This TCR beta chain was found in a study of blood T cell repertoires in COVID-19. On the study more broadly: Samples taken during acute and convalescent COVID-19 were collected in the United States, Italy and Spain. From T cells, B-cell-depleted T cells, or PBMCs came the material, which was cDNA or gDNA.

The germline gives CDR1 SGHTA, CDR2 FQGNSA. The CDR3 totals 17 residues. V lost 5 bases to trimming and J lost 3 bases; unmatched junction nucleotides: 6. In the study's own analysis: The authors estimated nucleated cell counts from reference gene primer amplification. Repertoires were generated with immunoSEQ multiplex PCR, while TCRdb's copy carries only in-frame clones and drops some. The V and J calls and clone size were taken over from that table, and D and trimming were inferred from the DNA. This sample yields 140,000 to 150,000 clones, of which roughly 88% are seen a single time; 10% to 13% belongs to the top ten.

V gene TRBV7-2 combines with J gene TRBJ2-3; 15 nucleotides agree with TRBD2. This receptor was taken from a man between 60 and 70 years old with active or convalescent COVID-19. Sequencing was done on a sample of peripheral blood. The CDR3 DNA sequence: TGTGCCAGCAGCCGGACTAGCGGGAGGGCCCGTACAGATACGCAGTATTTT. Protein product: CASSRTSGRARTDTQYF.